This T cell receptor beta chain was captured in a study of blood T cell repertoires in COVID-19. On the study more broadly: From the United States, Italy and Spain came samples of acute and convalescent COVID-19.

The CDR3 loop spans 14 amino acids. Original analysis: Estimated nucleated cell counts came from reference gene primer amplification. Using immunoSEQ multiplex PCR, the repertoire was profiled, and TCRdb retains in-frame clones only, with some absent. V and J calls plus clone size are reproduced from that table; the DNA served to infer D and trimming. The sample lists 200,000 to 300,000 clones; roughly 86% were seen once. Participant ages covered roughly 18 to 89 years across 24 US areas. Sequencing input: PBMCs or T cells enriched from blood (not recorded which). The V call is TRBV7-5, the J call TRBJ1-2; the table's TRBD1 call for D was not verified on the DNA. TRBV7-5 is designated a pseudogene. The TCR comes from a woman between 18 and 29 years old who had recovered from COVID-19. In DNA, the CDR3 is TGTGTCAGAAAAACGGGACAGGTCCGAAATCGCTACACCTTC. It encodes CVRKTGQVRNRYTF.